Listed below are T cell receptor beta chains from one sample, sequenced in a study of Graves' ophthalmopathy and Graves' hyperthyroidism. TCRdb recomputed calls from the multiplex PCR reads with MiXCR, one row per CDR3 protein. The table has over a million distinct CDR3 sequences, about 35% seen once. Sequenced sample: peripheral blood or thyroid tissue (not recorded which). Source of these receptors: an adult man with Graves' hyperthyroidism. CDR3s include the opening cysteine and the closing phenylalanine or tryptophan. The D gene is left open where the match is weak. A clone size is listed for some rows: how often the clone was seen (once, few, many), or a class if it is expanded.

size,V,J,D,DNA,CDR3
many,TRBV7-4,TRBJ2-7,-,TGTGCCAGCAGCCCCCCGGTCAGGGTGTGCTCCTACGAGCAGTACTTC,CASSPPVRVCSYEQYF
many,TRBV19,TRBJ1-6,-,TGTGCCAGTAGTGGTAACCATCTCCTCCACTTT,CASSGNHLLHF
-,TRBV24-1,TRBJ1-1,-,TGTGCCACCAACTGCTCGGTATCTGAAGCTTTCTTT,CATNCSVSEAFF
many,TRBV20-1,TRBJ2-6,-,TGCAGTGCTTCCCTTAGCTATTCTGGGGCCAACGTCCTGACTTTC,CSASLSYSGANVLTF
few,TRBV20-1,TRBJ2-7,TRBD2,TGCAGTGCCGCCGGGACTAGCGGGAACTACGAGCAGTACTTC,CSAAGTSGNYEQYF
many,TRBV11-2,TRBJ2-7,-,TGTGCCAGCAGCTTCCCGGACATGGGCCTCGAGCAGTACTTC,CASSFPDMGLEQYF
-,TRBV6-5,TRBJ2-7,-,TGTGCCAGCAGTTACTTCTCACCCCCTTTCTACGAGCAGTACTTC,CASSYFSPPFYEQYF
-,TRBV9,TRBJ1-1,-,TGTGCCAGCAGCCGACGGGGGGCAACCACTGAAGCTTTCTTT,CASSRRGATTEAFF
many,TRBV10-3,TRBJ2-6,-,TGTGCCATCAGTCCTGGTCATCTGGGAACTGGGGCCAACGTCCTGACTTTC,CAISPGHLGTGANVLTF
many,TRBV19,TRBJ1-5,TRBD1,TGTGCCAGTAAAACAGGGGGGACAGGACAGCCCCAGCATTTT,CASKTGGTGQPQHF
-,TRBV20-1,TRBJ2-2,TRBD1,TGCAGTGCTAGAGATTGGAGTGCGGAAGGACAGGGAGTGAACACCGGGGAGCTGTTTTTT,CSARDWSAEGQGVNTGELFF
many,TRBV20-1,TRBJ2-6,-,TGCAGTGCATACGATACCTCGGCGTCTGGGGCCAACGTCCTGACTTTC,CSAYDTSASGANVLTF
-,TRBV7-9,TRBJ1-6,TRBD1,TGTGCCAGCACCAGCGGGACAGTTGGGCCACCCCTCCACTTT,CASTSGTVGPPLHF